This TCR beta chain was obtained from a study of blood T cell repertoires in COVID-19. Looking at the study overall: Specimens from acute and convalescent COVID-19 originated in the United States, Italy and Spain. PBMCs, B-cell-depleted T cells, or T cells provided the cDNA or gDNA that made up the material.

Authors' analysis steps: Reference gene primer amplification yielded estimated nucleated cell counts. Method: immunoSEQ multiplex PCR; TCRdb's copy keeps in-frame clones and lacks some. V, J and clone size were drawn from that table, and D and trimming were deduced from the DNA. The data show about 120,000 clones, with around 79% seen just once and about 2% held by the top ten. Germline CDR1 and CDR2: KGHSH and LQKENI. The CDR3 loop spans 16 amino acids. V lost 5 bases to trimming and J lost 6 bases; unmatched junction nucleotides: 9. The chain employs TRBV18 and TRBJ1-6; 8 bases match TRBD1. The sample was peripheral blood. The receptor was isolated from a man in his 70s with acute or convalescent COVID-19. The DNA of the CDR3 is TGTGCCAGCTCAGAAGACAGGGGAACCCGTAATTCACCCCTCCACTTT. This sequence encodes CASSEDRGTRNSPLHF.